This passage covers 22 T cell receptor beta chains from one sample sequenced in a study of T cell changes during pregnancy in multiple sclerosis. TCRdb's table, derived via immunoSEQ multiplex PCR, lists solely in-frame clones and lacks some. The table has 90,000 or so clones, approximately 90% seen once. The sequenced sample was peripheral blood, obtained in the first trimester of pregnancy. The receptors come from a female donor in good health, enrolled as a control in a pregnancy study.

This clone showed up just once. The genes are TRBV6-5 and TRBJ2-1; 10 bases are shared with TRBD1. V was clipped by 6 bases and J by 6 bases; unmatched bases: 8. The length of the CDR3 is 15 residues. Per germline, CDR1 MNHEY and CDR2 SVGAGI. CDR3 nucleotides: TGTGCCAGCAGGTCAGACAGGGGGCGTCCCAATGAGCAGTTCTTC. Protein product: CASRSDRGRPNEQFF.

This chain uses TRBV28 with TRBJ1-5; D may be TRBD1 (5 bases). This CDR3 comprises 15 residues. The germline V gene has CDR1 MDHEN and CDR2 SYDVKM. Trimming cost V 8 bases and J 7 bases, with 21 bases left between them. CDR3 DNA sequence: TGTGCCAGCCTTCGTCGGGGGAGCGATAGGCAGCCCCAGCATTTT. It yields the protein CASLRRGSDRQPQHF.

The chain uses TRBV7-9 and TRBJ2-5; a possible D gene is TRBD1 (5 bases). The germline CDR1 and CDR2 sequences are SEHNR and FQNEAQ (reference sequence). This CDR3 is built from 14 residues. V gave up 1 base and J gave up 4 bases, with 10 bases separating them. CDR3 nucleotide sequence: TGTGCCAGCAGCTTAGGTCAGGGAATAGAGACCCAGTACTTC. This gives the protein CASSLGQGIETQYF.

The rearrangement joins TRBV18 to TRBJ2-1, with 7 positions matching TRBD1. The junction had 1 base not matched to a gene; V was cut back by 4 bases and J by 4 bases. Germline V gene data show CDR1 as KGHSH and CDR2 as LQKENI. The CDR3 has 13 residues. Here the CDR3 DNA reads TGTGCCAGCTCACTGACAGGGTACAATGAGCAGTTCTTC. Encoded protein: CASSLTGYNEQFF. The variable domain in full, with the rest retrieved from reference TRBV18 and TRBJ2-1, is NAGVMQNPRHLVRRRGQEARLRCSPMKGHSHVYWYRQLPEEGLKFMVYLQKENIIDESGMPKERFSAEFPKEGPSILRIQQVVRGDSAAYFCASSLTGYNEQFFGPGTRLTVL.

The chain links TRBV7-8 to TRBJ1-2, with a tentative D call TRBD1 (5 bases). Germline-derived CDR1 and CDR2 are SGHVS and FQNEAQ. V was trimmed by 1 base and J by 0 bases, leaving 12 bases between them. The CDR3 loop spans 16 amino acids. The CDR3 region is CASSLEGLVANYGYTF. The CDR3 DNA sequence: TGTGCCAGCAGCTTAGAGGGGCTGGTAGCTAACTATGGCTACACCTTC.

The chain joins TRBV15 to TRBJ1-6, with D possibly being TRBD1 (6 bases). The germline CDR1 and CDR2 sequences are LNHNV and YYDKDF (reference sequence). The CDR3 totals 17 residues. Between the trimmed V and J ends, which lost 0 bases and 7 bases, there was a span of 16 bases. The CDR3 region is CATSRDLPGHQNSPLHF. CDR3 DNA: TGTGCCACCAGCAGAGATCTTCCGGGACACCAAAATTCACCCCTCCACTTT. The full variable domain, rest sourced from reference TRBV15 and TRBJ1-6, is DAMVIQNPRYQVTQFGKPVTLSCSQTLNHNVMYWYQQKSSQAPKLLFHYYDKDFNNEADTPDNFQSRRPNTSFCFLDIRSPGLGDTAMYLCATSRDLPGHQNSPLHFGNGTRLTVT.

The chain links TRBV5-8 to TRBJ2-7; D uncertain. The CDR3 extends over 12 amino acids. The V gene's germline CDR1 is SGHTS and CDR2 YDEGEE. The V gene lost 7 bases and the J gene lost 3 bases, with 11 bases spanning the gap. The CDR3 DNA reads TGTGCCAGCCGGAACCGAGGCTACGAGCAGTACTTC. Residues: CASRNRGYEQYF.

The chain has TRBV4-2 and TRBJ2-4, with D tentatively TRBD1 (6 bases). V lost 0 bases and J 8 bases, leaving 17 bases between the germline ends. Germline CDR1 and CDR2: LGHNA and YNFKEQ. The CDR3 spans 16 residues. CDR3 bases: TGTGCCAGCAGCCAAGAGTTGGCAGGCTGGGGGCACATTCAGTACTTC. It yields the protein CASSQELAGWGHIQYF.

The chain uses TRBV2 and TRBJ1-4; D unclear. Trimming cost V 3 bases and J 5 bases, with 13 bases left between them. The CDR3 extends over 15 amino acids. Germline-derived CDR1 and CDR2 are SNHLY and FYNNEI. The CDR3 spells CASSESRRENEKLFF. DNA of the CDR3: TGTGCCAGCAGTGAGTCACGGAGGGAAAATGAAAAACTGTTTTTT. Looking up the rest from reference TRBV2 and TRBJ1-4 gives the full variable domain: EPEVTQTPSHQVTQMGQEVILRCVPISNHLYFYWYRQILGQKVEFLVSFYNNEISEKSEIFDDQFSVERPDGSNFTLKIRSTKLEDSAMYFCASSESRRENEKLFFGSGTQLSVL.

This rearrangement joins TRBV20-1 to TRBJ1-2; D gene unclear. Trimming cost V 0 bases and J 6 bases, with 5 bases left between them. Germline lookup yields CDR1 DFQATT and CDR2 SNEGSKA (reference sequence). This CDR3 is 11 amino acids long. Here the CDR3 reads CSARDLDGYTF. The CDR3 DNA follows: TGCAGTGCTAGAGATCTAGATGGCTACACCTTC.

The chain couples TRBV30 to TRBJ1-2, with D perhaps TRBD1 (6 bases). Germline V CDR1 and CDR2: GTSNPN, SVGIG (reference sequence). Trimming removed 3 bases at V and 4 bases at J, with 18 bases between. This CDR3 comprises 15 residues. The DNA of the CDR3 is TGTGCCTGGAGGGGGGCGCTGCCCGGATTCTATGGCTACACCTTC. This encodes CAWRGALPGFYGYTF.

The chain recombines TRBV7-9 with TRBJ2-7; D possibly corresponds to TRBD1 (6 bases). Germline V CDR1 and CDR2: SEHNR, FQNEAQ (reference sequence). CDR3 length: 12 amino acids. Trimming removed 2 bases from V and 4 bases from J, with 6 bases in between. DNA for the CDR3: TGTGCCAGCAGCTTACAGGGGTACGAGCAGTACTTC. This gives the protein CASSLQGYEQYF.

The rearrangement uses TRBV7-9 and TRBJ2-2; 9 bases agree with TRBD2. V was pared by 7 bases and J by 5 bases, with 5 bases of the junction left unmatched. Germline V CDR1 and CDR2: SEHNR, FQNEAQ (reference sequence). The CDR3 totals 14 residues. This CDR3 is CASTAGGSTGELFF. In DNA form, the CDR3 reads TGTGCCAGCACCGCGGGGGGGAGTACCGGGGAGCTGTTTTTT.

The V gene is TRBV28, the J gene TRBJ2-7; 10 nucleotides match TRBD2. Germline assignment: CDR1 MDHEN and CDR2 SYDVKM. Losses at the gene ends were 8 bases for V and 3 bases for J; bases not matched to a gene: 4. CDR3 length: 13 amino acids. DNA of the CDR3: TGTGCCAGCGTTAGCGGGGGGCTCTACGAGCAGTACTTC. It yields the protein CASVSGGLYEQYF.

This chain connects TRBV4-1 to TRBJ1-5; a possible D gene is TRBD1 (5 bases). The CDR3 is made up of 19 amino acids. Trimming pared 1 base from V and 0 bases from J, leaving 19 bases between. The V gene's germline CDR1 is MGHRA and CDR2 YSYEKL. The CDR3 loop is CASSQGPARRGYSNQPQHF. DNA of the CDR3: TGCGCCAGCAGCCAAGGCCCAGCGCGAAGGGGCTATAGCAATCAGCCCCAGCATTTT.

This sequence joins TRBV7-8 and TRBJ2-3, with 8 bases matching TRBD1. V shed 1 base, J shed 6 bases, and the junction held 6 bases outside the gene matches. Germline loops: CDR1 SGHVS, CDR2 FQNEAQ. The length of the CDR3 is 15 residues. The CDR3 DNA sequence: TGTGCCAGCAGCTTAGGCAGGGGGCAGGGGGATACGCAGTATTTT. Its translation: CASSLGRGQGDTQYF.

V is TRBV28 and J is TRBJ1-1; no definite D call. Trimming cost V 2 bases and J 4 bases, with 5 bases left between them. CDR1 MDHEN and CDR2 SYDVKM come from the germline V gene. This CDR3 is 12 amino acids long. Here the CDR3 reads CASSLEVTEAFF. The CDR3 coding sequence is TGTGCCAGCAGTTTAGAGGTCACTGAAGCTTTCTTT.

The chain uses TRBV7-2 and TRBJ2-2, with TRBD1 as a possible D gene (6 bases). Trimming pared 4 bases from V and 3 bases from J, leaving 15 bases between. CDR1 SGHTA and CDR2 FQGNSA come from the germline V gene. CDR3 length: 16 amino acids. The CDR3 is CASSSYGKGDTGELFF. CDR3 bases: TGTGCCAGCAGCTCGTACGGAAAGGGGGACACCGGGGAGCTGTTTTTT.

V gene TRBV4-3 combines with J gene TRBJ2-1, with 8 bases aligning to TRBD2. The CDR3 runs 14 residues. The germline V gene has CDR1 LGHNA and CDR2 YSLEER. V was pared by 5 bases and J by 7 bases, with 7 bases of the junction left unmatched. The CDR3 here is CASSTVAGRNEQFF. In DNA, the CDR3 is TGCGCCAGCAGCACCGTAGCGGGGCGGAATGAGCAGTTCTTC.

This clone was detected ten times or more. The CDR3 sequence: CASGPRDRVHEQYF. The CDR3 DNA sequence: TGTGCTAGTGGTCCAAGGGACAGGGTTCACGAGCAGTACTTC. The V and J genes are TRBV12-5 and TRBJ2-7, with TRBD1 identical over 9 bases. V gave up 5 bases and J gave up 5 bases; unmatched junction bases: 7. There are 14 residues in the CDR3. Germline V gene lookup returns CDR1 LGHNT and CDR2 FRNRAP.

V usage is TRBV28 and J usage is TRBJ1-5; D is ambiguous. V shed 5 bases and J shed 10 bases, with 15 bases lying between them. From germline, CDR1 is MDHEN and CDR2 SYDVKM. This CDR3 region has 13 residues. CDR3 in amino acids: CASSLPLGDPQHF. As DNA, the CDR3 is TGTGCCAGCAGTCTCCCGCTGGGAGACCCCCAGCATTTT. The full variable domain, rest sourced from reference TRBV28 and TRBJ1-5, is DVKVTQSSRYLVKRTGEKVFLECVQDMDHENMFWYRQDPGLGLRLIYFSYDVKMKEKGDIPEGYSVSREKKERFSLILESASTNQTSMYLCASSLPLGDPQHFGDGTRLSIL.

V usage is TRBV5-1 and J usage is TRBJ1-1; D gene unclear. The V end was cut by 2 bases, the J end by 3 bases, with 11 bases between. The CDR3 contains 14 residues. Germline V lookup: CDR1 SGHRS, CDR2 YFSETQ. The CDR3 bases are TGCGCCAGCAGCTTAACCGTGGCCGACACTGAAGCTTTCTTT. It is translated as CASSLTVADTEAFF.